This TCR beta chain appears in the sequencing data of a study of blood T cell repertoires in COVID-19. As for the study in general: The United States, Italy and Spain were the sources of the acute and convalescent COVID-19 samples. Sources were T cells, B-cell-depleted T cells, or PBMCs; the material itself was cDNA or gDNA.

Study processing details: Reference gene primers were amplified, and this amplification served to estimate nucleated cell counts. The table came from immunoSEQ multiplex PCR; TCRdb's copy has only in-frame clones and leaves some out. V and J calls and clone size are copied from that table; D and trimming were computed from the DNA. Counted here are 150,000 or so clones, around 80% occurring once; the ten biggest clones make up 13% to 15%. Per the germline V gene, CDR1 is LGHNA and CDR2 is YSLEER. The V segment lost 1 base and the J segment 5 bases; nucleotides outside the gene matches: 9. The CDR3 loop spans 16 amino acids.

This TCR derives from a human donor with acute or convalescent COVID-19. The donor label of this sample is uncertain. The chain has TRBV4-3 and TRBJ2-5; 8 nucleotides line up with TRBD2. Source material: peripheral blood. The CDR3 DNA reads as TGCGCCAGCAGCCAAGTCGGGGGGGCAGGAGGGGAGACCCAGTACTTC. This encodes CASSQVGGAGGETQYF.